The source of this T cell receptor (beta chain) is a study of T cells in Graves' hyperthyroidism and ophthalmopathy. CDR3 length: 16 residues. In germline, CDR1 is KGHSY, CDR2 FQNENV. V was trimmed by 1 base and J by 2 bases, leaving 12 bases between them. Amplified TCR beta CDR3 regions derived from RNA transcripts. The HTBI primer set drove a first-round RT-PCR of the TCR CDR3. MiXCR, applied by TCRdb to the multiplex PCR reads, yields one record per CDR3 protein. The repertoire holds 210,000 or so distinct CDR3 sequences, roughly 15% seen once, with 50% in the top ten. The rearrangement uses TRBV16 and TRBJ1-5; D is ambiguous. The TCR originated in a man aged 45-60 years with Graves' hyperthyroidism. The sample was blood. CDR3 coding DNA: TGTGCCAGCAGCCAATTCGAGGAATCGGGCAATCAGCCCCAGCATTTT. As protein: CASSQFEESGNQPQHF.